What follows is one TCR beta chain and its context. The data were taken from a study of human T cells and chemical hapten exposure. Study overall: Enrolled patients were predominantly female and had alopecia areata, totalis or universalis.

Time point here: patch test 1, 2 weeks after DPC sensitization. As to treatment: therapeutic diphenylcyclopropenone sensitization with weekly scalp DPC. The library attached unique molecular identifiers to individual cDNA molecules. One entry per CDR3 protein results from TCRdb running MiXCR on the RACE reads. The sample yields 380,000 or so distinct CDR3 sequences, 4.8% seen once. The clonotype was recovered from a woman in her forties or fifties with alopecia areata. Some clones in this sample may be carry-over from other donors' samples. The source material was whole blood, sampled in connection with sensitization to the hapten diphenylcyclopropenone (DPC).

This CDR3 is CASSLGIELAVDTQYF. In DNA, the CDR3 is TGCGCCAGCAGCTTGGGTATCGAGCTAGCCGTAGATACGCAGTATTTT. The chain employs TRBV5-1 and TRBJ2-3, with D maybe TRBD2 (5 bases). The V end was cut by 0 bases, the J end by 5 bases, with 16 bases between. CDR3 length: 16 amino acids. CDR1 and CDR2 from the germline V gene are SGHRS and YFSETQ.